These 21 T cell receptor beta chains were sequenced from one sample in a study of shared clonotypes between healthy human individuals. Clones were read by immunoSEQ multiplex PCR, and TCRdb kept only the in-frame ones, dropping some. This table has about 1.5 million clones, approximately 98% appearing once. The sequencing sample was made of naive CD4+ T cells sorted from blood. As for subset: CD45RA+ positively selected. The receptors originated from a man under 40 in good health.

CDR3 sequence: CASSDAGTGVEKLFF. The CDR3 coding sequence is TGTGCCAGCAGCGACGCCGGGACAGGGGTAGAAAAACTGTTTTTT. The V and J genes are TRBV5-4 and TRBJ1-4, with 10 bases matching TRBD1. Trimming cost V 4 bases and J 8 bases; bases outside gene matches: 8. Germline CDR1 and CDR2: SGHNT and YYREEE (reference sequence). This CDR3 comprises 15 residues.

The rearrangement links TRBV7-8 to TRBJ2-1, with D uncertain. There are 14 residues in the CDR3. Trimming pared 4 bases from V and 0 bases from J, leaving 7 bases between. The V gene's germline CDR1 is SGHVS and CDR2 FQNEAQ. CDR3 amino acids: CASSSLSSYNEQFF. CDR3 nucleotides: TGTGCCAGCAGCTCTCTTAGCTCCTACAATGAGCAGTTCTTC. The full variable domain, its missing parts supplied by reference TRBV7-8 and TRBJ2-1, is GAGVSQSPRYKVAKRGQDVALRCDPISGHVSLFWYQQALGQGPEFLTYFQNEAQLDKSGLPSDRFFAERPEGSVSTLKIQRTQQEDSAVYLCASSSLSSYNEQFFGPGTRLTVL.

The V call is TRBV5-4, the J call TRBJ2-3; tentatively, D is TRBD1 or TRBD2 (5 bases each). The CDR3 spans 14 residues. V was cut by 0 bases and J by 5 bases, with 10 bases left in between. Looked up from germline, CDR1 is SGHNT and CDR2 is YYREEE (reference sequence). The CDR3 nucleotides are TGTGCCAGCAGCTTGGAGGGGACCCGAGATACGCAGTATTTT. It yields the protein CASSLEGTRDTQYF.

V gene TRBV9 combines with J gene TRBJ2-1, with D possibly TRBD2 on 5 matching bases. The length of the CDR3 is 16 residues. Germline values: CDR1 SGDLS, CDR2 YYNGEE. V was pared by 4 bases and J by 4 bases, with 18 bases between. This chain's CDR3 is CASSPPGRVIYNEQFF. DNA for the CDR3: TGTGCCAGCAGCCCCCCCGGGCGGGTAATATACAATGAGCAGTTCTTC.

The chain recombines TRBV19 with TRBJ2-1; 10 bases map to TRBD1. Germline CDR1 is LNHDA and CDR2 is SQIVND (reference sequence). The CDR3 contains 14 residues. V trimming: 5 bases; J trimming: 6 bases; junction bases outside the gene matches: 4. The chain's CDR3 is CASSDRDRGNEQFF. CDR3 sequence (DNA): TGTGCCAGTAGTGACCGGGACAGGGGCAATGAGCAGTTCTTC. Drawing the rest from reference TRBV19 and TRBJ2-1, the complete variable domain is DGGITQSPKYLFRKEGQNVTLSCEQNLNHDAMYWYRQDPGQGLRLIYYSQIVNDFQKGDIAEGYSVSREKKESFPLTVTSAQKNPTAFYLCASSDRDRGNEQFFGPGTRLTVL.

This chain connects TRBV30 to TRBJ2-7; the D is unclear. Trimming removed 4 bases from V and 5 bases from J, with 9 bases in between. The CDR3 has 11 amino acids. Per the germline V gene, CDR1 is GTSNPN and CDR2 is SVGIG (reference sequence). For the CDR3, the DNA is TGTGCCTGGACAGGTGGACACGAGCAGTACTTC. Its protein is CAWTGGHEQYF. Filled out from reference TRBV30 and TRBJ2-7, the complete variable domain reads SQTIHQWPATLVQPVGSPLSLECTVEGTSNPNLYWYRQAAGRGLQLLFYSVGIGQISSEVPQNLSASRPQDRQFILSSKKLLLSDSGFYLCAWTGGHEQYFGPGTRLTVT.

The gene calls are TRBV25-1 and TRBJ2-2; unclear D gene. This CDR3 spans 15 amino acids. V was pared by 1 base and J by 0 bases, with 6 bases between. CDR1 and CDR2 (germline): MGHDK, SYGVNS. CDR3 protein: CASSESPANTGELFF. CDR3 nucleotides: TGTGCCAGCAGTGAATCCCCCGCGAACACCGGGGAGCTGTTTTTT.

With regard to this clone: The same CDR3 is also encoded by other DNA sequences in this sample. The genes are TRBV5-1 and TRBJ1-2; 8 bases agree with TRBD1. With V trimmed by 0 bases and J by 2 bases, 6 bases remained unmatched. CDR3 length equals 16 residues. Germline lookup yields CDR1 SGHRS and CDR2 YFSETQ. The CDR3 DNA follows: TGCGCCAGCAGCTTGGTACCGACAGGGGCCAACTATGGCTACACCTTC. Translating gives CASSLVPTGANYGYTF.

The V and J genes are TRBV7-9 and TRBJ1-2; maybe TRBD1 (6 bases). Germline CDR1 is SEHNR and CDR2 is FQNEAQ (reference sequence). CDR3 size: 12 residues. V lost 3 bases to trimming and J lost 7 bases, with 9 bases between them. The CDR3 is CASSLGAVGYTF. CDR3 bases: TGTGCCAGCAGCTTGGGGGCGGTTGGCTACACCTTC.

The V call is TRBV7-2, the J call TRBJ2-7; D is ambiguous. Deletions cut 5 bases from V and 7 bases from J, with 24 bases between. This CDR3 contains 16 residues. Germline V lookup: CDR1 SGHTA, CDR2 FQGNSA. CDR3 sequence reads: CASSAGPRVMLREQYF. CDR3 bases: TGTGCCAGCAGCGCCGGGCCTCGTGTTATGCTTCGAGAGCAGTACTTC. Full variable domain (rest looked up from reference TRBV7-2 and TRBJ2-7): GAGVSQSPSNKVTEKGKDVELRCDPISGHTALYWYRQSLGQGLEFLIYFQGNSAPDKSGLPSDRFSAERTGGSVSTLTIQRTQQEDSAVYLCASSAGPRVMLREQYFGPGTRLTVT.

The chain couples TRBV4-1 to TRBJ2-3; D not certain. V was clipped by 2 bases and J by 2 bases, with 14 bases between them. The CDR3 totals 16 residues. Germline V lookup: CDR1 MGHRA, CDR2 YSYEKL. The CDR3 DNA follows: TGCGCCAGCAGCCAATTGGCTCTTGTGGACACAGATACGCAGTATTTT. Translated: CASSQLALVDTDTQYF.

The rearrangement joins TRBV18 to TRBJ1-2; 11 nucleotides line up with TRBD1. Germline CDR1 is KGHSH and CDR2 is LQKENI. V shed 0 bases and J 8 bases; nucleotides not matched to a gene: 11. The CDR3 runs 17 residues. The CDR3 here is CASSPPSVGQGANGYTF. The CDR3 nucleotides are TGTGCCAGCTCACCACCCTCCGTAGGACAGGGGGCGAACGGCTACACCTTC. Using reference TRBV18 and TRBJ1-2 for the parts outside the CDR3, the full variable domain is NAGVMQNPRHLVRRRGQEARLRCSPMKGHSHVYWYRQLPEEGLKFMVYLQKENIIDESGMPKERFSAEFPKEGPSILRIQQVVRGDSAAYFCASSPPSVGQGANGYTFGSGTRLTVV.

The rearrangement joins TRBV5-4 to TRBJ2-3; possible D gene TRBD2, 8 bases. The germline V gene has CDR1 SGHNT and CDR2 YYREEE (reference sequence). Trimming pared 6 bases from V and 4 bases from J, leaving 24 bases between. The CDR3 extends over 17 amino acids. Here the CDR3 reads CASNPLGGGRTADTQYF. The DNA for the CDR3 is TGTGCCAGCAACCCTTTAGGGGGCGGGAGGACGGCAGATACGCAGTATTTT. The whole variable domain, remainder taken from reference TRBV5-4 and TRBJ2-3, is ETGVTQSPTHLIKTRGQQVTLRCSSQSGHNTVSWYQQALGQGPQFIFQYYREEENGRGNFPPRFSGLQFPNYSSELNVNALELDDSALYLCASNPLGGGRTADTQYFGPGTRLTVL.

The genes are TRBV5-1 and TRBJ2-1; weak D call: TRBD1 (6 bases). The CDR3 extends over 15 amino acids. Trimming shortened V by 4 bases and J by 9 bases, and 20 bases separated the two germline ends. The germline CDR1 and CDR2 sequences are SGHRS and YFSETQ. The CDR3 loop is CASSMDSSVGTEQFF. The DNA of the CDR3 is TGCGCCAGCAGCATGGACAGCTCGGTAGGTACTGAGCAGTTCTTC.

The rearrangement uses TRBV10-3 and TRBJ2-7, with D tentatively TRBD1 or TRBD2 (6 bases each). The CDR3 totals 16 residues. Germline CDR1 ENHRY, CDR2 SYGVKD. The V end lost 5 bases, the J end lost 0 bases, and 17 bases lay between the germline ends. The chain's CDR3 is CAISIPGGPSSYEQYF. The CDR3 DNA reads TGTGCCATCAGTATCCCCGGGGGCCCGAGCTCCTACGAGCAGTACTTC.

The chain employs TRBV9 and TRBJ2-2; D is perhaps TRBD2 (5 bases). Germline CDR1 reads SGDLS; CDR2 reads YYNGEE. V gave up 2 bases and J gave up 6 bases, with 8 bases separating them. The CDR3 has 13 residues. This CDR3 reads CASSVQRAGELFF. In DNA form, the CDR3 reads TGTGCCAGCAGCGTCCAGAGGGCCGGGGAGCTGTTTTTT.

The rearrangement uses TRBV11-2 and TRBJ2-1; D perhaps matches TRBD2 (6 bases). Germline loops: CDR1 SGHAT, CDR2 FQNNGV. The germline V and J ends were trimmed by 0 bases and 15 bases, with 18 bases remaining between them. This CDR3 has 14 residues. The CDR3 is CASSLEEGPTPPFF. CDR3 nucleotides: TGTGCCAGCAGCTTAGAGGAGGGTCCCACACCCCCGTTCTTC.

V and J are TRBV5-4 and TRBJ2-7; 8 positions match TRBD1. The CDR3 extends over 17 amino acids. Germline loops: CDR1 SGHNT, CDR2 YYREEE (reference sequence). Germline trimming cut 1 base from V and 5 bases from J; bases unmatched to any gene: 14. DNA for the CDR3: TGTGCCAGCAGCTTGAGGCCCAGGGGGCTTATGAAAGACGAGCAGTACTTC. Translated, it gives CASSLRPRGLMKDEQYF.

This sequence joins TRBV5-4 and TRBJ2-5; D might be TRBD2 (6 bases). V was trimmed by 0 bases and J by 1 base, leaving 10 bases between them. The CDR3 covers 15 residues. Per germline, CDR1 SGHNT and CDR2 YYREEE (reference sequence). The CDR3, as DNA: TGTGCCAGCAGCTTGGAAGGCGGGACCCAAGAGACCCAGTACTTC. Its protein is CASSLEGGTQETQYF.

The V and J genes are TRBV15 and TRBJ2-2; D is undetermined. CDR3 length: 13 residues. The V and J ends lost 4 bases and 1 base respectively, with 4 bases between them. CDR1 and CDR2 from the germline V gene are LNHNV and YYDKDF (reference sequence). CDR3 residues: CATSTGNTGELFF. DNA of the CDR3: TGTGCCACCAGCACTGGGAACACCGGGGAGCTGTTTTTT.

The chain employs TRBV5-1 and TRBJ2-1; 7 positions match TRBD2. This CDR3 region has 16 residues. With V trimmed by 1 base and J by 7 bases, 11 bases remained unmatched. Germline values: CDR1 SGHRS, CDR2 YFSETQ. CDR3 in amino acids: CASSLLGLGGENEQFF. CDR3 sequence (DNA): TGCGCCAGCAGCTTGCTTGGACTAGGAGGTGAGAATGAGCAGTTCTTC.